These T cell receptor beta chains were read from a single sample in a study of T cells after yellow fever vaccination. TCRdb called the 5' RACE reads again in MiXCR, with one record for every CDR3 protein. The repertoire holds some 600,000 distinct CDR3 sequences, with about 15% as singletons. The input for sequencing was PBMCs, taken around 5 days after the first yellow fever vaccination. These receptors were obtained from a man between 18 and 29 years old who received the YFV17D yellow fever vaccine. CDR3s include the opening cysteine and the closing phenylalanine or tryptophan. The order of the fields is V gene, J gene, CDR3 protein.

v_gene: TRBV25-1
j_gene: TRBJ1-2
CDR3aa: CASSATGFYGYTF

v_gene: TRBV19
j_gene: TRBJ2-6
CDR3aa: CASSRGRTYSGANVLTF

v_gene: TRBV7-3
j_gene: TRBJ2-1
CDR3aa: CASSPRGGVPAYNEQFF

v_gene: TRBV11-2
j_gene: TRBJ2-3
CDR3aa: CASSPGTKDTQYF

v_gene: TRBV7-2
j_gene: TRBJ2-3
CDR3aa: CASSFARRPDTQYF

v_gene: TRBV6-1
j_gene: TRBJ1-1
CDR3aa: CASSEAGGGGTEAFF

v_gene: TRBV6-2/TRBV6-3
j_gene: TRBJ2-1
CDR3aa: CASSYSSIPSDEQFF

v_gene: TRBV11-2
j_gene: TRBJ2-5
CDR3aa: CASSLGLAGGLRETQYF

v_gene: TRBV4-1
j_gene: TRBJ1-2
CDR3aa: CASSQSGDGYGYTF

v_gene: TRBV5-1
j_gene: TRBJ2-3
CDR3aa: CASRPPGLASDTQYF

v_gene: TRBV5-6
j_gene: TRBJ2-7
CDR3aa: CASSLRGPSSYEQYF

v_gene: TRBV9
j_gene: TRBJ2-4
CDR3aa: CASSASDEILAKNIQYF

v_gene: TRBV9
j_gene: TRBJ2-2
CDR3aa: CASSVYSTGELFF

v_gene: TRBV30
j_gene: TRBJ2-3
CDR3aa: CAWRGTDTQYF

v_gene: TRBV10-2
j_gene: TRBJ1-5
CDR3aa: CASSEGRSNQPQHF

v_gene: TRBV7-9
j_gene: TRBJ1-6
CDR3aa: CASSTHGDSPLHF

v_gene: TRBV7-9
j_gene: TRBJ1-4
CDR3aa: CASSYPGLNEKLFF

v_gene: TRBV14
j_gene: TRBJ1-1
CDR3aa: CASSQWRSEAFF

v_gene: TRBV2
j_gene: TRBJ2-1
CDR3aa: CASLAESPYNEQFF

v_gene: TRBV12-3/TRBV12-4
j_gene: TRBJ2-3
CDR3aa: CASSSKTVSDTQYF

v_gene: TRBV18
j_gene: TRBJ1-1
CDR3aa: CASSPAPANTEAFF

v_gene: TRBV4-3
j_gene: TRBJ2-7
CDR3aa: CASSQWGYLYEQYF

v_gene: TRBV25-1
j_gene: TRBJ1-4
CDR3aa: CASGGRYNEKLFF

v_gene: TRBV10-3
j_gene: TRBJ2-3
CDR3aa: CAIRPGGPSDTQYF

v_gene: TRBV6-1
j_gene: TRBJ2-1
CDR3aa: CASSRDPVSYNEQFF

v_gene: TRBV3-1
j_gene: TRBJ1-2
CDR3aa: CATSQDRIGPRGSGHGYTF

v_gene: TRBV6-5
j_gene: TRBJ2-5
CDR3aa: CASSYSGGTQYF

v_gene: TRBV27
j_gene: TRBJ1-5
CDR3aa: CASSIAPSYQPQHF

v_gene: TRBV7-3
j_gene: TRBJ2-2
CDR3aa: CASSLNLAGELFF

v_gene: TRBV7-2
j_gene: TRBJ2-3
CDR3aa: CASTSDNTDTQYF

v_gene: TRBV7-2
j_gene: TRBJ2-5
CDR3aa: CASSTTSPQETQYF

v_gene: TRBV6-1
j_gene: TRBJ2-1
CDR3aa: CASRRGPSGSYNEQFF

v_gene: TRBV20-1
j_gene: TRBJ2-7
CDR3aa: CSARDSFSSSYEQYF

v_gene: TRBV10-2
j_gene: TRBJ2-7
CDR3aa: CASTDGTALSYEQYF

v_gene: TRBV2
j_gene: TRBJ2-1
CDR3aa: CASSVGGGARNEQFF

v_gene: TRBV9
j_gene: TRBJ2-1
CDR3aa: CASSTTSGTYNEQFF

v_gene: TRBV3-1
j_gene: TRBJ2-3
CDR3aa: CASSQVVGSTADTQYF

v_gene: TRBV5-1
j_gene: TRBJ1-6
CDR3aa: CASSLMDSPLHF

v_gene: TRBV5-1
j_gene: TRBJ1-1
CDR3aa: CASSLITGTNTEAFF

v_gene: TRBV6-2/TRBV6-3
j_gene: TRBJ2-6
CDR3aa: CATIPSGANVLTF

v_gene: TRBV5-1
j_gene: TRBJ2-7
CDR3aa: CASSSPGGHRPYEQYF

v_gene: TRBV20-1
j_gene: TRBJ1-1
CDR3aa: CSARDTGEAFF

v_gene: TRBV4-3
j_gene: TRBJ2-3
CDR3aa: CASSPQRGGSDTQYF

v_gene: TRBV6-1
j_gene: TRBJ1-1
CDR3aa: CASSEAVGSRAFF

v_gene: TRBV12-5
j_gene: TRBJ1-1
CDR3aa: CASGLNGHTEAFF

v_gene: TRBV20-1
j_gene: TRBJ2-1
CDR3aa: CSATTGGNEQFF

v_gene: TRBV7-9
j_gene: TRBJ1-5
CDR3aa: CASSHRDNQPQHF

v_gene: TRBV7-8
j_gene: TRBJ2-1
CDR3aa: CASRGTVFTLEQFF

v_gene: TRBV7-9
j_gene: TRBJ1-2
CDR3aa: CASSPSGAHYGYTF

v_gene: TRBV29-1
j_gene: TRBJ2-5
CDR3aa: CSVDPGLHQETQYF

v_gene: TRBV3-1
j_gene: TRBJ1-1
CDR3aa: CASSQDGRGMAFF

v_gene: TRBV11-2
j_gene: TRBJ2-7
CDR3aa: CASSPTRTEGSGEQYF

v_gene: TRBV3-1
j_gene: TRBJ2-1
CDR3aa: CASSQGLGTGSSYNEQFF

v_gene: TRBV5-5
j_gene: TRBJ1-4
CDR3aa: CASSANQGAPEKLFF

v_gene: TRBV12-3/TRBV12-4
j_gene: TRBJ2-7
CDR3aa: CASSTRLPGGVSYEQYF

v_gene: TRBV10-3
j_gene: TRBJ2-2
CDR3aa: CAISSGSNTGELFF